The 4 T cell receptor beta chains below come from one sample, sequenced in a study of CD8 T cells in Susac syndrome (dated by TCRdb to 2018 to 2020). The protocol used for the library was the immunoSEQ multiplex PCR assay. RNA was extracted using the RNeasy kit, and about 0.45 to 1 microgram was reverse transcribed with random hexamers. The public sequencing data were trimmed at Q25 with fastp and processed into clonotypes with MiXCR by TCRdb, which kept only in-frame beta chains. Each record represents a unique CDR3 protein, reported with the most common genes and DNA among its rows. This sample is represented by some 200,000 distinct CDR3 sequences; over 75% of them were singletons. 0.085% to 0.09% of the sample belongs to the ten largest clones. The specimen sequenced was CD4+ T cells from PBMCs. These receptors all come from a human donor with Susac syndrome.

The chain has TRBV3-1 and TRBJ1-1; TRBD1 might be the D (5 bases). Germline V gives CDR1 LGHDT, CDR2 YNNKEL (reference sequence). V was pared by 4 bases and J by 6 bases, with 15 bases between. This CDR3 is built from 14 residues. CDR3 in amino acids: CASSRGGSGAEAFF. CDR3 DNA: TGTGCCAGCAGCCGGGGTGGCTCGGGGGCTGAAGCTTTCTTT.

This clonotype has only one observation. CDR3 residues: CASSFLLRKRVYNEQFF. In DNA, the CDR3 is TGTGCCAGCAGCTTTCTTTTGAGGAAGCGGGTATACAATGAGCAGTTCTTC. The gene calls are TRBV5-4 and TRBJ2-1, with D possibly TRBD2 on 6 matching bases. Trimming cost V 2 bases and J 4 bases, with 19 bases left between them. Per germline, CDR1 SGHNT and CDR2 YYREEE (reference sequence). The CDR3 is 17 amino acids.

The chain recombines TRBV30 with TRBJ2-4; 7 bases fit TRBD2. CDR3 length: 17 residues. The V gene end was trimmed by 1 base and the J gene end by 8 bases; junction bases not matched to a gene: 17. Germline lookup yields CDR1 GTSNPN and CDR2 SVGIG (reference sequence). Here the CDR3 reads CAWSGRAGDPMWYIQYF. The DNA for the CDR3 is TGTGCCTGGAGTGGCCGGGCGGGGGACCCTATGTGGTACATTCAGTACTTC.

V gene TRBV3-1 combines with J gene TRBJ2-2; no reliable D call. Between the trimmed V and J ends, which lost 4 bases and 3 bases, there was a span of 6 bases. The CDR3 runs 13 residues. Looked up from germline, CDR1 is LGHDT and CDR2 is YNNKEL (reference sequence). This chain's CDR3 is CASSPGHTGELFF. CDR3 nucleotides: TGTGCCAGCAGCCCCGGCCACACCGGGGAGCTGTTTTTT.